These 24 T cell receptor beta chains were all obtained from the same sample, sequenced in a study of a mutant IDH1 vaccine in newly diagnosed glioma. These receptors have no known antigen. Described time point: week 23, last vaccination. Each dose delivered 300 ug of mutant IDH1 20-mer peptide subcutaneously with imiquimod. Repertoires were generated with immunoSEQ multiplex PCR, while TCRdb's copy carries only in-frame clones and drops some. This sample has over 50,000 clones, with over 75% found just once. The sequencing used PBMCs, collected from a glioma patient whose treatment included an IDH1 peptide vaccine. The receptors originated from a man aged 18 to 35 with glioma.

The chain couples TRBV25-1 to TRBJ2-5; D remains ambiguous. The germline V gene has CDR1 MGHDK and CDR2 SYGVNS. The CDR3 length is 12 residues. The V gene lost 3 bases and the J gene lost 2 bases, with 4 bases spanning the gap. The CDR3 loop reads CASSELQETQYF. As DNA, the CDR3 is TGTGCCAGCAGTGAGCTACAAGAGACCCAGTACTTC.

J is TRBJ1-4 and V is TRBV5-1; 7 nucleotides align to TRBD1. The trim removed 4 bases at V and 4 bases at J, leaving 4 bases unmatched. The V gene's germline CDR1 is SGHRS and CDR2 YFSETQ. The CDR3 loop spans 14 amino acids. The CDR3 here is CASSRDSDNEKLFF. DNA for the CDR3: TGCGCCAGCAGCCGGGACAGCGATAATGAAAAACTGTTTTTT.

This clone was detected only once. The chain combines TRBV5-4 with TRBJ1-2, with TRBD1 as a possible D gene (5 bases). The CDR3 length is 16 residues. From germline, CDR1 is SGHNT and CDR2 YYREEE (reference sequence). Between the trimmed V and J ends, which lost 4 bases and 0 bases, there was a span of 16 bases. CDR3 residues: CASSHRLLPSNYGYTF. The CDR3 DNA sequence: TGTGCCAGCAGCCACAGGCTATTACCTTCTAACTATGGCTACACCTTC.

V and J are TRBV18 and TRBJ1-2, with D perhaps TRBD1 (6 bases). CDR3 length equals 16 residues. V gave up 0 bases and J gave up 6 bases, with 17 bases separating them. Germline values: CDR1 KGHSH, CDR2 LQKENI. The CDR3 here is CASSPPGVSGDNGYTF. Here the CDR3 DNA reads TGTGCCAGCTCACCACCGGGGGTGTCAGGGGACAATGGCTACACCTTC.

This clone appeared once. The chain couples TRBV7-2 to TRBJ2-7; tentatively, D is TRBD1 or TRBD2 (5 bases each). The CDR3 is 13 residues long. Germline CDR1 and CDR2: SGHTA and FQGNSA. The V gene lost 1 base and the J gene lost 6 bases, with 10 bases spanning the gap. CDR3 bases: TGTGCCAGCAGCTTAGAGCGGCAGGGCGAGCAGTACTTC. It translates to CASSLERQGEQYF.

The chain has TRBV19 and TRBJ2-5; no definite D call. The V gene's germline CDR1 is LNHDA and CDR2 SQIVND (reference sequence). The germline V and J ends were trimmed by 6 bases and 2 bases, with 7 bases remaining between them. The CDR3 contains 12 residues. CDR3 in amino acids: CASSIRQETQYF. The CDR3 DNA sequence: TGTGCCAGTAGCATCAGACAAGAGACCCAGTACTTC. The full variable domain, in which reference TRBV19 and TRBJ2-5 provide the parts outside the CDR3, is DGGITQSPKYLFRKEGQNVTLSCEQNLNHDAMYWYRQDPGQGLRLIYYSQIVNDFQKGDIAEGYSVSREKKESFPLTVTSAQKNPTAFYLCASSIRQETQYFGPGTRLLVL.

J is TRBJ2-7 and V is TRBV9; TRBD2 aligns across 9 bases. Germline V gives CDR1 SGDLS, CDR2 YYNGEE. V shed 0 bases, J shed 6 bases, and the junction held 7 bases outside the gene matches. The CDR3 extends over 15 amino acids. CDR3 in amino acids: CASSVGAGGPFEQYF. CDR3 nucleotides: TGTGCCAGCAGCGTAGGGGCGGGAGGGCCGTTCGAGCAGTACTTC.

The chain combines TRBV7-8 with TRBJ1-3; no definite D call. In germline, CDR1 is SGHVS, CDR2 FQNEAQ. V lost 7 bases to trimming and J lost 2 bases, with 15 bases between them. CDR3 length: 15 amino acids. CDR3 sequence reads: CASTLYPIAGNTIYF. The CDR3 nucleotides are TGTGCCAGCACCTTGTACCCGATCGCTGGAAACACCATATATTTT.

This chain links TRBV30 with TRBJ1-2; 7 bases line up with TRBD1. Trimming took 4 bases from V and 4 from J; bases not matched to a gene: 6. Germline V gene lookup returns CDR1 GTSNPN and CDR2 SVGIG (reference sequence). This CDR3 is 13 amino acids long. The chain's CDR3 is CAWNSQGIYGYTF. CDR3 nucleotides: TGTGCCTGGAATTCACAGGGGATCTATGGCTACACCTTC.

This clone was seen a single time. V gene TRBV6-5 combines with J gene TRBJ1-1; D not certain. The CDR3 spans 15 residues. Trimming took 7 bases from V and 0 from J, leaving 15 bases between them. CDR1 MNHEY and CDR2 SVGAGI come from the germline V gene. This CDR3 reads CASKPTVVMNTEAFF. The CDR3 DNA sequence: TGTGCCAGCAAACCCACGGTGGTCATGAACACTGAAGCTTTCTTT.

The chain couples TRBV10-3 to TRBJ2-7; 9 nucleotides agree with TRBD2. The CDR3 spans 15 residues. Per the germline V gene, CDR1 is ENHRY and CDR2 is SYGVKD. J was trimmed by 4 bases and V by 2 bases; bases with no gene match: 6. Here the CDR3 reads CAISEGLASGYEQYF. The CDR3 nucleotides are TGTGCCATCAGTGAGGGACTAGCGTCTGGTTACGAGCAGTACTTC.

The rearrangement uses TRBV7-8 and TRBJ2-7; either TRBD1 or TRBD2 may supply D (5 bases each). The CDR3 totals 17 residues. Per the germline V gene, CDR1 is SGHVS and CDR2 is FQNEAQ. Trimming removed 7 bases at V and 2 bases at J, with 24 bases between. Here the CDR3 reads CASTLLGTRRGAYEQYF. The CDR3 DNA is TGTGCCAGCACCCTCTTGGGGACGCGTCGGGGAGCCTACGAGCAGTACTTC.

The CDR3 region is CASSFRDRPYEQYF. CDR3 sequence (DNA): TGTGCCAGCAGCTTTCGGGACAGACCCTACGAGCAGTACTTC. The chain employs TRBV7-9 and TRBJ2-7, with 7 bases identical to TRBD1. The junction had 4 bases not matched to a gene; V was cut back by 3 bases and J by 2 bases. This CDR3 is built from 14 residues. The germline V gene has CDR1 SEHNR and CDR2 FQNEAQ (reference sequence).

This rearrangement joins TRBV7-2 to TRBJ2-7, with D perhaps given as TRBD1 or TRBD2 (6 bases each). The CDR3 has 15 residues. CDR1 and CDR2 from the germline V gene are SGHTA and FQGNSA. V shed 0 bases and J shed 1 base, with 10 bases lying between them. CDR3 nucleotide sequence: TGTGCCAGCAGCTTAGCAGGGGGGCGGTCCTACGAGCAGTACTTC. Translating it yields CASSLAGGRSYEQYF.

The chain is built from TRBV9 and TRBJ1-1; 7 bases fit TRBD1. The V gene's germline CDR1 is SGDLS and CDR2 YYNGEE. V dropped 4 bases and J dropped 7; count of bases not matched to a gene: 13. The CDR3 spans 15 residues. The CDR3 sequence: CASSPRKNRGSEAFF. CDR3 coding DNA: TGTGCCAGCAGCCCTAGGAAAAACAGGGGAAGTGAAGCTTTCTTT.

The gene calls are TRBV2 and TRBJ2-1, with 7 bases aligning to TRBD1. The germline CDR1 and CDR2 sequences are SNHLY and FYNNEI. CDR3 size: 12 residues. The J segment lost 7 bases and the V segment lost 5 bases, leaving 2 bases of the junction unmatched. CDR3 sequence (DNA): TGTGCCAGCAGTTCCAGGGGGAATGAGCAGTTCTTC. It specifies CASSSRGNEQFF.

The genes are TRBV15 and TRBJ2-7; 12 bases fit TRBD2. The junction had 1 base not matched to a gene; V was cut back by 0 bases and J by 4 bases. The CDR3 runs to 15 residues. Looked up from germline, CDR1 is LNHNV and CDR2 is YYDKDF (reference sequence). The CDR3 spells CATSRDLAGGYEQYF. The CDR3 coding sequence is TGTGCCACCAGCAGAGATCTAGCGGGAGGGTACGAGCAGTACTTC.

The rearrangement links TRBV9 to TRBJ2-5, with 8 bases matching TRBD1. There are 15 residues in the CDR3. Germline V lookup: CDR1 SGDLS, CDR2 YYNGEE. The V and J ends lost 4 bases and 4 bases, in that order; junction bases with no gene match: 9. The CDR3 sequence is CASSTSPGGGETQYF. CDR3 bases: TGTGCCAGCAGCACATCCCCAGGGGGCGGAGAGACCCAGTACTTC.

The V and J genes are TRBV5-1 and TRBJ2-7, with no clear D. The germline V and J ends were trimmed by 0 bases and 2 bases, with 9 bases remaining between them. The germline V gene encodes CDR1 SGHRS and CDR2 YFSETQ. The CDR3 runs 14 residues. DNA of the CDR3: TGCGCCAGCAGCTTGGCGACGGATACCTACGAGCAGTACTTC. Translating gives CASSLATDTYEQYF.

V is TRBV4-1 and J is TRBJ2-7, with D perhaps assigned TRBD1 or TRBD2 (6 bases each). The CDR3 extends over 16 amino acids. CDR1 is MGHRA, CDR2 YSYEKL, per germline. Trimming took 0 bases from V and 3 from J, leaving 15 bases between them. The CDR3, as DNA: TGCGCCAGCAGCCAAGATAAGGGGGGCTACCACTACGAGCAGTACTTC. This codes for CASSQDKGGYHYEQYF.

This rearrangement joins TRBV5-1 to TRBJ1-3; 8 nucleotides line up with TRBD1. Germline V gene lookup returns CDR1 SGHRS and CDR2 YFSETQ. J was trimmed by 0 bases and V by 5 bases; bases with no gene match: 4. The CDR3 extends over 15 amino acids. For the CDR3, the DNA is TGCGCCAGCAGTGATACAGGGGGCTCTGGAAACACCATATATTTT. This encodes CASSDTGGSGNTIYF.

The rearrangement links TRBV10-3 to TRBJ2-7, with TRBD1 identical over 7 bases. This CDR3 has 13 residues. The germline V gene has CDR1 ENHRY and CDR2 SYGVKD. The J segment lost 0 bases and the V segment lost 4 bases, leaving 0 bases of the junction unmatched. The CDR3 spells CAISGDSSYEQYF. CDR3 sequence (DNA): TGTGCCATCAGTGGGGACAGCTCCTACGAGCAGTACTTC.

The chain employs TRBV19 and TRBJ2-2; D is undetermined. V lost 4 bases, J lost 1 base, and 10 bases lay in between. The CDR3 sequence is 15 residues long. From germline, CDR1 is LNHDA and CDR2 SQIVND (reference sequence). The CDR3: CASSKKAVNTGELFF. CDR3 sequence (DNA): TGTGCCAGTAGTAAAAAGGCAGTGAACACCGGGGAGCTGTTTTTT.

The V and J genes are TRBV5-5 and TRBJ1-1, with a possible D match to TRBD1 (5 bases). Looked up from germline, CDR1 is SGHKS and CDR2 is YYEKEE (reference sequence). V was trimmed by 4 bases and J by 11 bases, leaving 18 bases between them. This CDR3 has 13 residues. CDR3 nucleotides: TGTGCCAGCAGCCAATCGGGCAGGGCGACTGCTTTCTTT. This encodes CASSQSGRATAFF.